These 8 T cell receptor beta chains came from one sample sequenced in a study of T cell responses to AZD1222 COVID-19 vaccine. Some clones are missing from TCRdb's copy, which holds only in-frame ones; the method was immunoSEQ multiplex PCR. The data contain fewer than 150,000 clones, 85% to 95% of them singletons. The sequencing used peripheral blood, collected 28 days after the second AZD1222 dose. These TCRs come from an adult who received the AZD1222 COVID-19 vaccine.

The chain recombines TRBV28 with TRBJ1-2, with a possible D match to TRBD1 (6 bases). The germline CDR1 and CDR2 sequences are MDHEN and SYDVKM. There are 16 residues in the CDR3. Trimming stripped 6 bases from V and 4 bases from J, with 21 bases between. CDR3 region: CASSSSMDSRTYGYTF. The CDR3 DNA reads as TGTGCCAGCAGCTCCAGTATGGACAGTCGAACCTATGGCTACACCTTC.

V usage is TRBV18 and J usage is TRBJ1-4; D gene uncertain. Germline V gene sequence: CDR1 KGHSH, CDR2 LQKENI. The CDR3 is 15 residues long. Deletions cut 3 bases from V and 0 bases from J, with 8 bases between. The CDR3 DNA follows: TGTGCCAGCTCACCCCGGGTCGCAACTAATGAAAAACTGTTTTTT. The encoded protein is CASSPRVATNEKLFF. The variable domain in full, completed from reference TRBV18 and TRBJ1-4, reads NAGVMQNPRHLVRRRGQEARLRCSPMKGHSHVYWYRQLPEEGLKFMVYLQKENIIDESGMPKERFSAEFPKEGPSILRIQQVVRGDSAAYFCASSPRVATNEKLFFGSGTQLSVL.

The J gene is TRBJ2-3, the V gene TRBV12-1. TRBV12-1 is a pseudogene segment. This CDR3 spans 15 amino acids. CDR3 DNA: TGTGCCAGCAGCCGCCAGGACCCATCCACAGATACGCAGTATTTT. Translating it yields CASSRQDPSTDTQYF.

The chain is built from TRBV10-3 and TRBJ1-2; 7 nucleotides line up with TRBD1. In germline, CDR1 is ENHRY, CDR2 SYGVKD. The V segment lost 5 bases and the J segment 5 bases; nucleotides outside the gene matches: 8. CDR3 length equals 14 residues. DNA for the CDR3: TGTGCCATCAGTTCCGGGACAGCCTCTTATGGCTACACCTTC. This translates into CAISSGTASYGYTF.

The chain couples TRBV12-5 to TRBJ1-2; 7 bases map to TRBD1. CDR3 length: 13 residues. The V segment lost 6 bases and the J segment 7 bases; nucleotides outside the gene matches: 8. From germline, CDR1 is LGHNT and CDR2 FRNRAP. For the CDR3, the DNA is TGTGCTAGTGGATCAACAGGGGTAGCTGGCTACACCTTC. It specifies CASGSTGVAGYTF.

The rearrangement links TRBV3-1 (or the pseudogene TRBV3-2) to TRBJ2-1; no reliable D call. CDR3 length: 15 amino acids. Per germline, CDR1 LGHDT and CDR2 YNNKEL (reference sequence). The V gene lost 2 bases and the J gene lost 1 base, with 9 bases spanning the gap. The CDR3 nucleotides read TGTGCCAGCAGCCAAACTGGTGGGTCCTACAATGAGCAGTTCTTC. Protein: CASSQTGGSYNEQFF.

This rearrangement joins TRBV9 to TRBJ2-7; D is uncertain. The V gene lost 0 bases and the J gene lost 9 bases, with 16 bases spanning the gap. Germline V gene lookup returns CDR1 SGDLS and CDR2 YYNGEE. The CDR3 consists of 14 residues. The CDR3 coding sequence is TGTGCCAGCAGCGTAGTACGACGGGCTAAAGGGCAGTACTTC. Translating gives CASSVVRRAKGQYF.

The chain uses TRBV5-1 and TRBJ2-1; possible D gene TRBD1, 5 bases. Trimming shortened V by 0 bases and J by 2 bases, and 9 bases separated the two germline ends. Germline V gives CDR1 SGHRS, CDR2 YFSETQ. This CDR3 region has 15 residues. Here the CDR3 DNA reads TGCGCCAGCAGCTTGGAATCAGGGACCTACAATGAGCAGTTCTTC. It translates to CASSLESGTYNEQFF. Filled out from reference TRBV5-1 and TRBJ2-1, the complete variable domain reads KAGVTQTPRYLIKTRGQQVTLSCSPISGHRSVSWYQQTPGQGLQFLFEYFSETQRNKGNFPGRFSGRQFSNSRSEMNVSTLELGDSALYLCASSLESGTYNEQFFGPGTRLTVL.